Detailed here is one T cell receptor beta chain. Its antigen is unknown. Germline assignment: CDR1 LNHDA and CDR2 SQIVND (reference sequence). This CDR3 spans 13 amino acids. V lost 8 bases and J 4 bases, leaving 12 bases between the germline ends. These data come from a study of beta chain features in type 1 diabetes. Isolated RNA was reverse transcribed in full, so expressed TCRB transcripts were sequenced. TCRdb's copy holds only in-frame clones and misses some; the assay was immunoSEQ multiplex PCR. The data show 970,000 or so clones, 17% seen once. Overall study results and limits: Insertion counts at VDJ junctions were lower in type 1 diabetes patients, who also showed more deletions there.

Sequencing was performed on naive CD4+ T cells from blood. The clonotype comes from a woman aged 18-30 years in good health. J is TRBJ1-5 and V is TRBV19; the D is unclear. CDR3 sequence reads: CASGIWGNQPQHF. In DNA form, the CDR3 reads TGTGCCAGTGGCATCTGGGGAAATCAGCCCCAGCATTTT.